The clone carrying this T cell receptor (beta chain) was seen a few times. Subsets obtained from CD4+ cells comprised CD45RA+ naive and CD45RA-negative memory cells. This CDR3 contains 13 residues. V was shortened by 0 bases and J by 4 bases, with 6 bases between the two germline ends. Germline V gives CDR1 SNHLY, CDR2 FYNNEI. The entry originates in a study of shared clonotypes between healthy human individuals. For the study at large: CD4 naive and memory got three plates each, CD8 naive two, CD8 memory one.

A deep-level run was used for the assay. Method: immunoSEQ multiplex PCR; TCRdb's copy keeps in-frame clones and lacks some. The top ten clones hold under 2% of a sample with more than 550,000 clones, roughly two thirds of them seen once. The source material was memory CD4+ T cells sorted from blood. The subset: CD45RA-negative fraction. This sequence was found in a woman aged 30 to 39 in good health. The chain recombines TRBV2 with TRBJ1-2, with D hard to call. Here the CDR3 reads CASSEAGIYGYTF. In DNA form, the CDR3 reads TGTGCCAGCAGTGAAGCGGGGATCTATGGCTACACCTTC.